The rows below give T cell receptor beta chains drawn from one sample of a study of CD8+ T cells in alopecia areata. Libraries were prepared by immunoSEQ multiplex PCR; TCRdb keeps only in-frame clonotypes and omits some of them. The sample consists of roughly 200,000 clones, roughly two fifths of them appearing once. Source: CD4+ T cells sorted from blood, taken at roughly week 38, from a patient treated with tofacitinib. The receptor set was obtained from a human donor with alopecia areata. The CDR3 runs from the conserved cysteine through the conserved F or W. The D gene is left open where the match is weak. The size entry is marked missing in some rows and otherwise reads once, few, many or a size class.

V	length	size	D	J	CDR3	DNA
TRBV6-1	13	-	-	TRBJ2-3	CASSPSYTDTQYF	TGTGCCAGCAGTCCATCCTACACAGATACGCAGTATTTT
TRBV6-5	12	-	-	TRBJ1-1	CASSPRNTEAFF	TGTGCCAGCAGCCCCCGGAACACTGAAGCTTTCTTT
TRBV7-6	16	few	-	TRBJ2-1	CASGYLERSSYNEQFF	TGTGCCAGCGGGTACCTAGAGCGGAGCTCCTACAATGAGCAGTTCTTC
TRBV2	13	-	TRBD1	TRBJ1-1	CASRGQANTEAFF	TGTGCCAGCAGAGGACAGGCCAACACTGAAGCTTTCTTT
TRBV28	13	-	-	TRBJ2-2	CASSEYNTGELFF	TGTGCCAGCAGTGAATACAACACCGGGGAGCTGTTTTTT
TRBV23-1	17	-	TRBD1	TRBJ1-5	CASSQRFRGQGNQPQHF	TGCGCCAGCAGTCAAAGATTCAGGGGGCAGGGCAATCAGCCCCAGCATTTT
TRBV16	14	few	-	TRBJ1-2	CASSRDRANYGYTF	TGTGCCAGCAGCCGGGACCGAGCTAACTATGGCTACACCTTC
TRBV5-4	17	-	TRBD1	TRBJ2-2	CASSPHRDRISAGELFF	TGTGCCAGCAGCCCCCATCGGGACAGGATTTCTGCCGGGGAGCTGTTTTTT
TRBV7-9	16	few	TRBD1	TRBJ2-3	CASSRAWDRNTDTQYF	TGTGCCAGCAGCCGCGCGTGGGACAGGAACACAGATACGCAGTATTTT
TRBV7-2	13	-	-	TRBJ2-3	CASSQRGTDTQYF	TGTGCCAGCAGTCAAAGAGGCACAGATACGCAGTATTTT
TRBV7-2	15	-	TRBD2	TRBJ2-7	CASSLGLAGVGEQYF	TGTGCCAGCAGTTTGGGACTAGCGGGAGTCGGCGAGCAGTACTTC
TRBV11-2	12	many	-	TRBJ2-7	CASTFTDYEQYF	TGTGCCAGCACCTTTACGGATTACGAGCAGTACTTC
TRBV28	15	-	TRBD1	TRBJ2-7	CASRLGTASSYEQYF	TGTGCCAGCAGGCTTGGGACAGCAAGCTCCTACGAGCAGTACTTC
TRBV25-1	13	-	-	TRBJ2-5	CASSGVITETQYF	TGTGCCAGCAGTGGGGTAATTACAGAGACCCAGTACTTC
TRBV27	17	-	TRBD2	TRBJ2-7	CASSFGASGRWGYEQYF	TGTGCCAGCAGTTTTGGGGCTAGCGGGAGATGGGGGTACGAGCAGTACTTC
TRBV2	12	-	-	TRBJ1-1	CASKWVSTEAFF	TGTGCCAGCAAGTGGGTCAGCACTGAAGCTTTCTTT
TRBV2	14	-	-	TRBJ2-5	CASMEGTGQETQYF	TGTGCCAGCATGGAAGGAACGGGCCAAGAGACCCAGTACTTC
TRBV15	11	-	-	TRBJ2-2	CATSRDGELFF	TGTGCCACCAGCAGAGACGGGGAGCTGTTTTTT
TRBV29-1	12	few	TRBD1	TRBJ1-5	CSVGDSDQPQHF	TGCAGCGTCGGGGACAGCGATCAGCCCCAGCATTTT
TRBV20-1	11	-	-	TRBJ1-1	CSARSGTEAFF	TGCAGTGCTAGATCGGGCACTGAAGCTTTCTTT
TRBV29-1	13	few	TRBD1	TRBJ2-5	CSVDDRGQETQYF	TGCAGCGTGGACGACAGGGGTCAAGAGACCCAGTACTTC
TRBV9	16	-	TRBD2	TRBJ2-1	CASSVALRGDLDEQFF	TGTGCCAGCAGCGTAGCTCTTCGGGGGGATCTCGATGAGCAGTTCTTC
TRBV10-2	19	-	-	TRBJ2-6	CASSESYRVYLSGANVLTF	TGCGCCAGCAGTGAGTCATACAGGGTCTACCTCTCTGGGGCCAACGTCCTGACTTTC
TRBV10-3	14	-	-	TRBJ1-5	CATRQANSNQPQHF	TGTGCCACCCGACAGGCTAATAGCAATCAGCCCCAGCATTTT
TRBV29-1	14	-	-	TRBJ1-1	CSVEGGRGNTEAFF	TGCAGCGTTGAGGGCGGACGGGGGAACACTGAAGCTTTCTTT
TRBV11-2	13	-	-	TRBJ2-2	CASSPHLLVELFF	TGTGCCAGCAGCCCACACCTGCTAGTGGAGCTGTTTTTT
TRBV11-1	15	few	-	TRBJ2-3	CASSFSGTPGDTQYF	TGTGCCAGCAGTTTTTCCGGGACCCCAGGAGATACGCAGTATTTT
TRBV6-5	13	-	-	TRBJ2-3	CASSLAGLDTQYF	TGTGCCAGCAGTCTGGCCGGTTTAGATACGCAGTATTTT
TRBV7-2	13	-	TRBD1	TRBJ2-7	CASSSSGGYEQYF	TGTGCCAGCAGCTCCTCAGGGGGCTACGAGCAGTACTTC
TRBV30	13	once	TRBD2	TRBJ2-5	CAWSVRGVETQYF	TGTGCCTGGAGTGTTCGGGGGGTCGAGACCCAGTACTTC
TRBV30	13	-	TRBD1	TRBJ2-1	CAWTQTGVNEQFF	TGTGCCTGGACCCAGACAGGGGTCAATGAGCAGTTCTTC
TRBV5-1	13	few	-	TRBJ1-1	CASSIDSYGRAFF	TGCGCCAGCAGCATAGACAGCTACGGGAGGGCTTTCTTT
TRBV4-1	15	-	TRBD1	TRBJ2-7	CASSRTGTGAYEQYF	TGCGCCAGCAGCCGGACGGGGACAGGGGCCTACGAGCAGTACTTC
TRBV5-1	14	few	-	TRBJ2-1	CASSLENGRNEQFF	TGCGCCAGCAGCTTGGAAAACGGTAGGAATGAGCAGTTCTTC
TRBV4-1	16	-	-	TRBJ1-1	CASSQDPQWMNTEAFF	TGCGCCAGCAGCCAAGATCCTCAGTGGATGAACACTGAAGCTTTCTTT
TRBV5-4	17	few	-	TRBJ2-2	CASSLGPRTANTGELFF	TGTGCCAGCAGCTTGGGCCCTAGGACAGCGAACACCGGGGAGCTGTTTTTT
TRBV2	14	-	TRBD1	TRBJ2-4	CASRTDRGLNIQYF	TGTGCCAGCAGAACCGACAGGGGGCTAAACATTCAGTACTTC
TRBV29-1	13	few	-	TRBJ2-5	CSIQGWRTETQYF	TGCAGCATACAGGGATGGCGGACGGAGACCCAGTACTTC
TRBV30	16	-	TRBD2	TRBJ2-5	CAWKRLAGEERETQYF	TGTGCCTGGAAGAGACTAGCGGGAGAGGAAAGGGAGACCCAGTACTTC
TRBV29-1	15	-	TRBD2	TRBJ2-3	CSASTSGLPGDTQYF	TGCAGCGCCTCGACTAGCGGGCTCCCCGGAGATACGCAGTATTTT
TRBV29-1	12	-	-	TRBJ2-3	CSVHREYDTQYF	TGCAGCGTCCACCGGGAGTACGATACGCAGTATTTT